This is a list of T cell receptor beta chains from one sample in a study of shared clonotypes between healthy human individuals. Profiled with immunoSEQ multiplex PCR; TCRdb holds only in-frame clones, not every one. The data contain about 320,000 clones, roughly 84% of them seen just once; the ten biggest clones take up roughly 15%. The specimen sequenced was memory CD8+ T cells sorted from blood. Source of these receptors: a man younger than 35 in good health. Both conserved end residues are part of each CDR3. A D gene is named only where the DNA matches it firmly. Clone size, where shown, is once, few, many, or a class for clones that have expanded.

D gene,clone size,J gene,V gene,CDR3 DNA,CDR3 protein
-,-,TRBJ1-1,TRBV4-1,TGCGCCAGCAGCCAAGAAGTCCTCACTGAAGCTTTCTTT,CASSQEVLTEAFF
-,few,TRBJ2-2,TRBV6-1,TGTGCCAGCAGTGATAGGGACGGATCCGGGGAGCTGTTTTTT,CASSDRDGSGELFF
-,-,TRBJ2-7,TRBV29-1,TGCAGCGTTAGGGGGTGGACAGAGAAAACCTACGAGCAGTACTTC,CSVRGWTEKTYEQYF
-,-,TRBJ1-1,TRBV6-5,TGTGCCAGCAGCTTACGAGGAGGGGGCACTGAAGCTTTCTTT,CASSLRGGGTEAFF
-,-,TRBJ2-7,TRBV11-3,TGTGCCAGCAGTCTATCCTTACTCCCCTCCTACGAGCAGTACTTC,CASSLSLLPSYEQYF
-,-,TRBJ1-5,TRBV6-1,TGTGCCAGCAGTGAAAGTCCCCCTAAGTTTTCAGTCGTGAATCAGCCCCAGCATTTT,CASSESPPKFSVVNQPQHF
-,-,TRBJ2-1,TRBV28,TGTGCCAGCAGTTTCCTGGTCGGACAGGGAGGGGCTGAGCAGTTCTTC,CASSFLVGQGGAEQFF
TRBD1,-,TRBJ1-5,TRBV10-2,TGCGCCAGCGGATCCGGGACAGGCAATCAGCCCCAGCATTTT,CASGSGTGNQPQHF
-,-,TRBJ2-7,TRBV4-1,TGCGCCAGCAGCCAGGGCCTCCCCTACGAGCAGTACTTC,CASSQGLPYEQYF
-,once,TRBJ2-7,TRBV9,TGTGCCAGCAGCGTAGTGGAATCCCCCTACGAGCAGTACTTC,CASSVVESPYEQYF
-,-,TRBJ2-7,TRBV5-4,TGTGCCAGCAGCTTGTTCGGATACTACGAGCAGTACTTC,CASSLFGYYEQYF
-,-,TRBJ1-5,TRBV28,TGTGCCAGCAGTTACGGGGCCGACAATCAGCCCCAGCATTTT,CASSYGADNQPQHF
TRBD1,-,TRBJ2-1,TRBV10-3,TGTGCCATCAGTGAGTCCACGCTAAGGGACAGGGGCCAGTTCTTC,CAISESTLRDRGQFF
TRBD1,-,TRBJ2-7,TRBV9,TGTGCCAGCAGCGTAGGGGGACAGAAATACGAGCAGTACTTC,CASSVGGQKYEQYF
-,-,TRBJ1-2,TRBV9,TGTGCCAGCAGCCCGGCCCCCGGACATCTCCTAATAGGCTACACCTTC,CASSPAPGHLLIGYTF
-,-,TRBJ2-7,TRBV7-9,TGTGCCAGCAGCTTACACACAGCACCAACCCCCTACGAGCAGTACTTC,CASSLHTAPTPYEQYF
-,once,TRBJ2-5,TRBV9,TGTGCCAGCAGCGTAGGAGGAGTGGGAGTAGGAGAGACCCAGTACTTC,CASSVGGVGVGETQYF
-,-,TRBJ1-5,TRBV7-2,TGTGCCAGCAGCTTAGCGAGACAGGACAATCAGCCCCAGCATTTT,CASSLARQDNQPQHF
-,-,TRBJ2-3,TRBV5-8,TGTGCCAGCAGCTTCCCTCCGGGACTTAGCACAGATACGCAGTATTTT,CASSFPPGLSTDTQYF
TRBD2,-,TRBJ2-1,TRBV27,TGTGCCAGCAGAGGACTAGCGGGAGGGTCCTACAATGAGCAGTTCTTC,CASRGLAGGSYNEQFF
-,-,TRBJ2-4,TRBV5-1,TGCGCCAGCAGCTACGTACCGGGACCCTACCGACACATTCAGTACTTC,CASSYVPGPYRHIQYF
TRBD1,-,TRBJ1-5,TRBV27,TGTGCCAGCAGTTTGGGGACAGGGAGCAATCAGCCCCAGCATTTT,CASSLGTGSNQPQHF
TRBD2,-,TRBJ2-1,TRBV15,TGTGCCACCAGCCAGGGACTAGCGGGGGCTAATGAGCAGTTCTTC,CATSQGLAGANEQFF
TRBD2,-,TRBJ2-5,TRBV6-1,TGTGCCAGCAGTGAAGGGTCCGGACTAGCGGTCCAAGAGACCCAGTACTTC,CASSEGSGLAVQETQYF
TRBD2,few,TRBJ2-2,TRBV5-8,TGTGCCAGCAGTCAGACTAGCGGGAGGACGAACACCGGGGAGCTGTTTTTT,CASSQTSGRTNTGELFF
TRBD1,-,TRBJ2-1,TRBV7-3,TGTGCCAGCAGCCCCGGGACAGGGGCTTCCAATGAGCAGTTCTTC,CASSPGTGASNEQFF
TRBD2,-,TRBJ2-1,TRBV6-1,TGTGCCAGCAGTGAGAGTACAGCGGGAATTCCCTACAATGAGCAGTTCTTC,CASSESTAGIPYNEQFF
-,-,TRBJ1-1,TRBV30,TGTGCCTGGAGTAACGGACAGAACCTCATGAACACTGAAGCTTTCTTT,CAWSNGQNLMNTEAFF
-,-,TRBJ1-5,TRBV28,TGTGCCAGCAGTTTATGGACAGGATCGAATCAGCCCCAGCATTTT,CASSLWTGSNQPQHF
-,-,TRBJ2-7,TRBV6-6,TGTGCCAGCAGTTATCCCGACCGCCCGCTTTACGAGCAGTACTTC,CASSYPDRPLYEQYF
-,once,TRBJ1-1,TRBV11-2,TGTGCCAGCAGCTTAGATGGTGACACTGAAGCTTTCTTT,CASSLDGDTEAFF
TRBD2,-,TRBJ2-3,TRBV5-1,TGCGCCAGCAGCTCCAGACTAGCGGGAGAGGGCACAGATACGCAGTATTTT,CASSSRLAGEGTDTQYF
-,-,TRBJ1-5,TRBV5-6,TGTGCCAGCAGCTCGAGGGAATCGGGTCAGCCCCAGCATTTT,CASSSRESGQPQHF
-,-,TRBJ1-2,TRBV10-3,TGTGCCATCAGTGAGTCCTGGGACCGATCGCCCTATGGCTACACCTTC,CAISESWDRSPYGYTF
-,once,TRBJ1-6,TRBV5-6,TGTGCCAGCAGCTTGGGGAATTCACCCCTCCACTTT,CASSLGNSPLHF
TRBD2,-,TRBJ2-7,TRBV10-2,TGCGCCACCTCTGCCAGCGGGAGGGCCCGCTACGAGCAGTACTTC,CATSASGRARYEQYF
-,few,TRBJ1-6,TRBV27,TGTGCCAGCAGTCCCCTGAATTCACCCCTCCACTTT,CASSPLNSPLHF
TRBD1,-,TRBJ1-1,TRBV30,TGTGCCTCCGAACTGACAGGGATGAACACTGAAGCTTTCTTT,CASELTGMNTEAFF
TRBD1,once,TRBJ2-7,TRBV6-1,TGTGCCAGCAGATCGAGACAGGGCGCCTACGAGCAGTACTTC,CASRSRQGAYEQYF
TRBD1,-,TRBJ1-2,TRBV10-2,TGCGCCAGCAGTGAGACGTTGGGACAGCCCCCTTATGGCTACACCTTC,CASSETLGQPPYGYTF
-,-,TRBJ2-3,TRBV12-2,TGTGCAAGTCGCTTCCCCGGGGGTAGCACAGATACGCAGTATTTT,CASRFPGGSTDTQYF
-,-,TRBJ1-6,TRBV7-2,TGTGCCAGCACCAACAACATTCCGGGCACGGGAAATAATTCACCCCTCCACTTT,CASTNNIPGTGNNSPLHF
-,-,TRBJ1-1,TRBV19,TGTGCCAGTAGGGTGGCGGGCACTGAAGCTTTCTTT,CASRVAGTEAFF
-,-,TRBJ2-2,TRBV5-6,TGTGCCAGCAGTGCTGGAGGAGGAGGGACCGGGGAGCTGTTTTTT,CASSAGGGGTGELFF
TRBD1,-,TRBJ2-7,TRBV5-1,TGCGCCAGCAGCTGGGGTTTTGGACAGGGGGCTGGCGAGCAGTACTTC,CASSWGFGQGAGEQYF
TRBD2,-,TRBJ2-3,TRBV30,TGTGCCTGGAGTGGATCCGGGACTAGAGATACGCAGTATTTT,CAWSGSGTRDTQYF
-,-,TRBJ2-3,TRBV7-9,TGTGCCAGCAGCTTAGGAAGTATTTATGGAGATACGCAGTATTTT,CASSLGSIYGDTQYF
TRBD1,once,TRBJ1-5,TRBV7-9,TGTGCCAGCAGCACGCAGGGGGTAGGTCAGCCCCAGCATTTT,CASSTQGVGQPQHF
TRBD1,-,TRBJ1-4,TRBV7-9,TGTGCCAGCAGCTCGGACAGGGACGGGGTAAATGAAAAACTGTTTTTT,CASSSDRDGVNEKLFF
TRBD2,few,TRBJ2-2,TRBV5-1,TGCGCCAGCAGCCAGGGACTAGCGGGAGGCACCGGGGAGCTGTTTTTT,CASSQGLAGGTGELFF
-,-,TRBJ1-1,TRBV27,TGTGCCAGCAGTTTAGGTGGGATGAACACTGAAGCTTTCTTT,CASSLGGMNTEAFF
-,-,TRBJ1-4,TRBV6-1,TGTGCCAGCATGATTTGGCTGGGCGAAAAACTGTTTTTT,CASMIWLGEKLFF
-,-,TRBJ2-2,TRBV29-1,TGCAGCGCCATGGGGTGGCAGATCACCGGGGAGCTGTTTTTT,CSAMGWQITGELFF